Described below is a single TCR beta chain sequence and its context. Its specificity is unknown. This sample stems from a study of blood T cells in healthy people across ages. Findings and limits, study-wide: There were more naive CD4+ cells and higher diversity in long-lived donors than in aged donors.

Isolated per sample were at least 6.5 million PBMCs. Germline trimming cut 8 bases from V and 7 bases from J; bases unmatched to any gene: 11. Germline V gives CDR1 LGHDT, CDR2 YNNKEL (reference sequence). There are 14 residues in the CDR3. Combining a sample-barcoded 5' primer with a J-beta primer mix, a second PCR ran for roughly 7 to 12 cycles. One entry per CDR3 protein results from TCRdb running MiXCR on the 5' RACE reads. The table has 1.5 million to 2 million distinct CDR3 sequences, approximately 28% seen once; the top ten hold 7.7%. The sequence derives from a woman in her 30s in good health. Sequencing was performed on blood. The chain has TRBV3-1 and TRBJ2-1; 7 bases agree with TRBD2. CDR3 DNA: TGTGCCAGCGGTGCCGGCCCCGGGGGGAATGAGCAGTTCTTC. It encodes CASGAGPGGNEQFF.